The 25 T cell receptor beta chains below all came from one sample that was sequenced in a study of T cell changes during pregnancy in multiple sclerosis. The table came from immunoSEQ multiplex PCR; TCRdb's copy has only in-frame clones and leaves some out. The sample shows approximately 65,000 clones, approximately 92% of them seen only once. The sequencing here drew on CD8+ T cells from peripheral blood mononuclear cells, taken in the third trimester of pregnancy. These receptors all stem from a female donor in good health, enrolled as a control in a pregnancy study.

The gene calls are TRBV2 and TRBJ2-5; TRBD1 agrees at 7 bases. The DNA end favors TRBJ2-7, so the J call may be wrong. This CDR3 has 13 amino acids. Germline CDR1 SNHLY, CDR2 FYNNEI. The CDR3 DNA is TGTGCCAGCAGTTCTAGGACAGGCTACGAGCAGTACTTC. It encodes CASSSRTGYEQYF.

This clone is a singleton in its sample. The CDR3 DNA reads TGTGCCAGCAGGGTCCGGGGGGAAGGCTACGAGCAGTACTTC. This encodes CASRVRGEGYEQYF. The V gene is TRBV27, the J gene TRBJ2-7, with 7 bases aligning to TRBD2. Germline V gives CDR1 MNHEY, CDR2 SMNVEV (reference sequence). This CDR3 is built from 14 residues. The trim removed 6 bases at V and 3 bases at J, leaving 8 bases unmatched.

The chain carries TRBV27 and TRBJ1-1; D is unresolved. The CDR3 totals 14 residues. V lost 8 bases to trimming and J lost 0 bases, with 13 bases between them. The germline V gene has CDR1 MNHEY and CDR2 SMNVEV (reference sequence). This chain's CDR3 is CASSGAEMNTEAFF. The CDR3 nucleotides read TGTGCCAGCTCTGGAGCGGAAATGAACACTGAAGCTTTCTTT.

The CDR3 reads CASSSRTGGDEQYF. In nucleotides, the CDR3 is TGCGCCAGCAGCTCTCGGACAGGGGGGGACGAGCAGTACTTC. J is TRBJ2-7 and V is TRBV5-1; 10 positions match TRBD1. Germline values: CDR1 SGHRS, CDR2 YFSETQ. This CDR3 comprises 14 residues. V shed 3 bases, J shed 5 bases, and the junction held 5 bases outside the gene matches.

This chain uses TRBV30 with TRBJ2-6; D remains unclear. Germline lookup yields CDR1 GTSNPN and CDR2 SVGIG (reference sequence). The CDR3 is made up of 17 amino acids. Trimming removed 4 bases at V and 0 bases at J, with 16 bases between. CDR3 coding DNA: TGTGCCTGGATCGTAGAGGATTTTAGCTCTGGGGCCAACGTCCTGACTTTC. Translated: CAWIVEDFSSGANVLTF.

The rearrangement links TRBV12-5 to TRBJ2-3; D remains unclear. The V gene's germline CDR1 is LGHNT and CDR2 FRNRAP. Trimming took 4 bases from V and 5 from J, leaving 10 bases between them. The length of the CDR3 is 13 residues. The CDR3 DNA follows: TGTGCTAGTGGTTCGCCGGTGAAAGATACGCAGTATTTT. This translates into CASGSPVKDTQYF.

This clone was seen just once. The gene calls are TRBV27 and TRBJ2-2; D is uncertain. The CDR3 is made up of 15 amino acids. From germline, CDR1 is MNHEY and CDR2 SMNVEV (reference sequence). V was trimmed by 0 bases and J by 0 bases, leaving 5 bases between them. The CDR3 region is CASSLSSPNTGELFF. In nucleotides, the CDR3 is TGTGCCAGCAGTTTATCCTCCCCGAACACCGGGGAGCTGTTTTTT.

Here the CDR3 reads CASSLGGGPSSGNTIYF. CDR3 sequence (DNA): TGTGCCAGCAGCCTAGGGGGCGGTCCCTCCTCTGGAAACACCATATATTTT. The J gene is TRBJ1-3, the V gene TRBV7-8, with 7 positions matching TRBD1. This CDR3 has 17 residues. J was trimmed by 0 bases and V by 5 bases; bases with no gene match: 10. CDR1 and CDR2 (germline): SGHVS, FQNEAQ.

The CDR3 region is CASSSGTSGGASDTQYF. In DNA, the CDR3 is TGTGCCAGCAGCTCCGGGACTAGCGGGGGGGCTTCAGATACGCAGTATTTT. The V gene is TRBV14, the J gene TRBJ2-3, with 16 bases matching TRBD2. The CDR3 totals 17 residues. With 5 bases clipped from V and 4 bases from J, the junction kept 6 bases outside the gene matches. Germline CDR1 reads SGHDN; CDR2 reads FVKESK.

This clone was found once. The V call is TRBV9, the J call TRBJ1-6; no reliable D call. The V and J ends lost 3 bases and 8 bases respectively, with 9 bases between them. Germline lookup yields CDR1 SGDLS and CDR2 YYNGEE. There are 13 residues in the CDR3. The CDR3 DNA reads TGTGCCAGCAGCGAACAGAACCATTCACCCCTCCACTTT. Translation: CASSEQNHSPLHF.

V and J are TRBV5-6 and TRBJ2-7, with 10 nucleotides matching TRBD1. With V trimmed by 0 bases and J by 3 bases, 6 bases remained unmatched. This CDR3 has 16 amino acids. Germline V lookup: CDR1 SGHDT, CDR2 YYEEEE. The CDR3 spells CASSLALGQGVYEQYF. The CDR3 DNA follows: TGTGCCAGCAGCTTGGCCCTTGGACAGGGGGTCTACGAGCAGTACTTC.

The chain recombines TRBV7-9 with TRBJ1-5; D possibly corresponds to TRBD1 (5 bases). V shed 1 base and J shed 0 bases, with 19 bases lying between them. The CDR3 is made up of 19 amino acids. Germline CDR1 and CDR2: SEHNR and FQNEAQ (reference sequence). CDR3 residues: CASSLDNGHLAYSNQPQHF. CDR3 nucleotide sequence: TGTGCCAGCAGCTTAGACAATGGACACCTCGCATATAGCAATCAGCCCCAGCATTTT.

This clone is a singleton in its sample. CDR3 residues: CASSLGGQGRTEAFF. In nucleotides, the CDR3 is TGTGCCAGCAGCTTAGGAGGACAGGGAAGGACTGAAGCTTTCTTT. The J gene is TRBJ1-1, the V gene TRBV7-9; 8 bases are a match to TRBD1. The CDR3 length is 15 residues. Germline V gene data show CDR1 as SEHNR and CDR2 as FQNEAQ (reference sequence). With 1 base clipped from V and 5 bases from J, the junction kept 6 bases outside the gene matches.

The rearrangement uses TRBV27 and TRBJ1-5; a possible D gene is TRBD1 (5 bases). Germline CDR1 reads MNHEY; CDR2 reads SMNVEV (reference sequence). CDR3 length: 13 amino acids. Trimming took 8 bases from V and 6 from J, leaving 14 bases between them. Written as DNA, the CDR3 is TGTGCCAGCGGTCTGGGGCTAATTCAGCCCCAGCATTTT. This translates into CASGLGLIQPQHF.

This clone occurred once. This rearrangement joins TRBV11-2 to TRBJ2-7, with 9 bases that match TRBD1. The CDR3 extends over 14 amino acids. After removal of 4 bases from V and 5 bases from J, the junction contained 6 bases not matched to a gene. Germline assignment: CDR1 SGHAT and CDR2 FQNNGV. In DNA form, the CDR3 reads TGTGCCAGCAGCTCCACAGGGGGCGGGGACGAGCAGTACTTC. The encoded protein is CASSSTGGGDEQYF.

The gene calls are TRBV27 and TRBJ1-1; D perhaps matches TRBD1 (6 bases). The CDR3 sequence is 11 residues long. CDR1 MNHEY and CDR2 SMNVEV come from the germline V gene (reference sequence). V lost 8 bases and J lost 5, with 9 bases in between. Written as DNA, the CDR3 is TGTGCCAGCGCAGGACAGACTGAAGCTTTCTTT. This codes for CASAGQTEAFF.

The chain combines TRBV6-5 with TRBJ1-6; no firm D call. Between the trimmed V and J ends, which lost 6 bases and 5 bases, there was a span of 5 bases. Germline CDR1 and CDR2: MNHEY and SVGAGI. This CDR3 has 12 amino acids. The DNA for the CDR3 is TGTGCCAGCAGGAGTCATAATTCACCCCTCCACTTT. Its protein is CASRSHNSPLHF.

V usage is TRBV7-2 and J usage is TRBJ2-7, with TRBD1 identical over 10 bases. The germline CDR1 and CDR2 sequences are SGHTA and FQGNSA. V was pared by 4 bases and J by 4 bases, with 4 bases of the junction left unmatched. The CDR3 has 14 residues. CDR3 DNA sequence: TGTGCCAGCAGCTGGGACAGGGGAGGGTACGAGCAGTACTTC. Translating gives CASSWDRGGYEQYF.

The gene calls are TRBV27 and TRBJ2-7, with D possibly being TRBD1 (6 bases). Looked up from germline, CDR1 is MNHEY and CDR2 is SMNVEV (reference sequence). The CDR3 is 13 amino acids. V lost 3 bases and J lost 6, with 12 bases in between. CDR3 nucleotide sequence: TGTGCCAGCAGTTTCACAGGGCTGGGCGAGCAGTACTTC. Translated: CASSFTGLGEQYF.

The chain combines TRBV9 with TRBJ1-2, with 7 bases that match TRBD1. Losses at the gene ends were 3 bases for V and 3 bases for J; bases not matched to a gene: 5. CDR3 length equals 14 residues. Looked up from germline, CDR1 is SGDLS and CDR2 is YYNGEE. CDR3: CASSARGRDYGYTF. CDR3 DNA: TGTGCCAGCAGCGCGAGGGGGCGCGACTATGGCTACACCTTC.

Of note for this clone: In the same sample, other DNA sequences code for this CDR3. The chain combines TRBV15 with TRBJ1-1; a possible D gene is TRBD1 (6 bases). With 0 bases removed from V and 1 base from J, the gap between germline ends came to 6 bases. The CDR3 totals 14 residues. Germline CDR1 is LNHNV and CDR2 is YYDKDF (reference sequence). CDR3 nucleotide sequence: TGTGCCACCAGCAGAGACAGGGGGAACACTGAAGCTTTCTTT. Protein product: CATSRDRGNTEAFF. The variable domain in full, with the rest retrieved from reference TRBV15 and TRBJ1-1, is DAMVIQNPRYQVTQFGKPVTLSCSQTLNHNVMYWYQQKSSQAPKLLFHYYDKDFNNEADTPDNFQSRRPNTSFCFLDIRSPGLGDTAMYLCATSRDRGNTEAFFGQGTRLTVV.

The CDR3 sequence: CSSSGTGDYNEQFF. CDR3 DNA: TGCAGCTCTTCCGGGACAGGGGACTACAATGAGCAGTTCTTC. The rearrangement uses TRBV29-1 and TRBJ2-1; TRBD1 matches 10 bases. The CDR3 loop spans 14 amino acids. With V trimmed by 8 bases and J by 3 bases, 7 bases remained unmatched. Per germline, CDR1 SQVTM and CDR2 ANQGSEA.

The CDR3: CASSPSLSNTGELFF. The CDR3 coding sequence is TGCGCCAGCAGCCCCTCCTTGAGTAACACCGGGGAGCTGTTTTTT. The V call is TRBV4-3, the J call TRBJ2-2; the D is unclear. Germline CDR1 LGHNA, CDR2 YSLEER. Trimming cost V 4 bases and J 2 bases, with 11 bases left between them. The CDR3 is 15 residues long.

The chain combines TRBV5-5 with TRBJ1-2; TRBD1 is a possible D gene (5 bases). Germline-derived CDR1 and CDR2 are SGHKS and YYEKEE (reference sequence). V dropped 2 bases and J dropped 4 bases, with 27 bases sitting between them. The length of the CDR3 is 19 residues. The CDR3 loop reads CASSLGNEAGQPPPYGYTF. CDR3 DNA: TGTGCCAGCAGCTTAGGGAATGAGGCAGGGCAGCCGCCACCCTATGGCTACACCTTC.

There are a few counts of this clone. The rearrangement links TRBV4-2 to TRBJ1-5; 7 bases line up with TRBD1. After removal of 3 bases from V and 2 bases from J, the junction contained 4 bases not matched to a gene. The CDR3 sequence is 15 residues long. Germline V gene sequence: CDR1 LGHNA, CDR2 YNFKEQ. The CDR3 sequence is CASSQGTVGNQPQHF. The CDR3 DNA reads TGTGCCAGCAGCCAGGGGACAGTGGGCAATCAGCCCCAGCATTTT.